The source of this TCR beta chain is a study of identical twins. TCRdb redid the calling of the 5' RACE reads with MiXCR, one entry per CDR3 protein. The table includes 1.5 million to 2 million distinct CDR3 sequences, about 31% detected once. The germline CDR1 and CDR2 sequences are MGHDK and SYGVNS. The length of the CDR3 is 18 residues. V shed 0 bases, J shed 9 bases, and the junction held 10 bases outside the gene matches. This chain uses TRBV25-1 with TRBJ2-1; 14 positions match TRBD2. The sequenced material came from cord blood. The TCR was taken from a newborn girl in good health. This chain's CDR3 is CASSEYIGTSGSVVEQFF. The DNA of the CDR3 is TGTGCCAGCAGTGAATATATCGGGACTAGCGGGAGTGTGGTTGAGCAGTTCTTC.